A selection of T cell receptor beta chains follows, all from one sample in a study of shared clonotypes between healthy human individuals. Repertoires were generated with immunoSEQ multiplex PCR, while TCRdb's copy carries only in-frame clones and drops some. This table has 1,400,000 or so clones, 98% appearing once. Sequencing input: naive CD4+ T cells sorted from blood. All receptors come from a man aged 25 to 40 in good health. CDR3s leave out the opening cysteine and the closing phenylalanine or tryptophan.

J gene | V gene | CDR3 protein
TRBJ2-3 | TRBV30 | AWTSSTGTTFTDTQY
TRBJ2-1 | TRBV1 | TQRYSYNEQF
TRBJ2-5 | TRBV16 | ASTLARAETQY
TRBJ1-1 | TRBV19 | ASTATGSTEAF
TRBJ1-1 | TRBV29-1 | SVVGLGFSEAF
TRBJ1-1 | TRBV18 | ASSSTMNTEAF
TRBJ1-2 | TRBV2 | ASSVDISNGYT
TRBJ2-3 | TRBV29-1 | SVAGRHTDTQY
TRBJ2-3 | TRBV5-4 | ASSLIGGSRSPTDTQY
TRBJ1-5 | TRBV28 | ASSGDRASNQPQH
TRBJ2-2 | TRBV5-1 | ASSQGVTGELF
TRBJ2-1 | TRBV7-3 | ASSEQRGSYNEQF
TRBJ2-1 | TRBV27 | ASSPAGRDLGTSGKF
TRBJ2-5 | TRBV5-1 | ASSLVSGRETQY
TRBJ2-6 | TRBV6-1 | ASSELPGGVSGANVLT
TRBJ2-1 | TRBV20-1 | SAGQRYEQF
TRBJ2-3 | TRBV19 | ASRPDTDTQY
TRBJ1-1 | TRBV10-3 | AIRTRGERGEAF
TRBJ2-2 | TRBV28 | ASKEGARTGELF
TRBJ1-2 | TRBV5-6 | ASSSTGGQGYGYT
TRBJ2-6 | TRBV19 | ASNPGRAGANVLT
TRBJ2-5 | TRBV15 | ATSRDLAGGQETQY